The entry below gives a single T cell receptor beta chain sequence along with its context. This CDR3 has 15 amino acids. V was pared by 7 bases and J by 8 bases, with 20 bases between. The germline gives CDR1 MDHEN, CDR2 SYDVKM. As originally analysed: Quantification of nucleated cells was approximated via reference gene primer amplification. The assay was immunoSEQ multiplex PCR, and TCRdb's table has in-frame clones only and misses some. V and J calls and clone size come straight from that table; D and trimming were deduced from the DNA. The sample holds about 49,000 clones, 90% to 95% seen once. The data are from a study of blood T cell repertoires in COVID-19. Across the study: Samples came from the United States, Italy and Spain, spanning acute and convalescent COVID-19. From T cells, B-cell-depleted T cells, or PBMCs came the material, which was cDNA or gDNA.

The J gene is TRBJ1-4, the V gene TRBV28; unclear D gene. This TCR was recovered from a human donor in a cohort sampled during active COVID-19. The sequenced sample was peripheral blood. The CDR3 is CASTTPRTTHEKLFF. CDR3 sequence (DNA): TGTGCCAGCACCACACCGAGGACTACACACGAAAAACTGTTTTTT.